Listed below are T cell receptor beta chains from one sample, sequenced in a study of prognosis after radiotherapy for stage I lung cancer. TCRdb recomputed calls from the multiplex PCR reads with MiXCR, one row per CDR3 protein. Of roughly 24,000 distinct CDR3 sequences listed, roughly 40% were seen once; the top ten hold around 33%. The input for sequencing was PBMCs, taken before or after stereotactic body radiation therapy (not recorded which). These receptors were obtained from a donor aged 50 or older with non-small cell lung cancer. The conserved cysteine and the conserved F or W are not part of the CDR3 here. The size field is filled for only some rows; it gives once, few, many or a size class.

j_call: TRBJ2-5; clone_size: many; v_call: TRBV6-2/TRBV6-3; cdr3_aa: ASSGEGPAQY
j_call: TRBJ1-5; clone_size: many; v_call: TRBV6-1; cdr3_aa: ATTTGVGQPQH
j_call: TRBJ2-5; clone_size: once; v_call: TRBV19; cdr3_aa: ASSTGTSGSLR
j_call: TRBJ1-5; clone_size: many; v_call: TRBV4-1; cdr3_aa: ASSQDHSPNQPQH
j_call: TRBJ1-3; clone_size: medium-sized; v_call: TRBV19; cdr3_aa: ASSMRQGTSISGNTIY
j_call: TRBJ2-1; clone_size: many; v_call: TRBV27; cdr3_aa: ASSLWAGGGHNEQF
j_call: TRBJ2-3; clone_size: many; v_call: TRBV6-1; cdr3_aa: ASTGGAYTDTQY
j_call: TRBJ2-3; clone_size: many; v_call: TRBV5-6; cdr3_aa: ASSSFGLTSGTDTQY
j_call: TRBJ2-5; clone_size: few; v_call: TRBV7-9; cdr3_aa: ASSLEDWEETQY
j_call: TRBJ2-1; clone_size: many; v_call: TRBV5-4; cdr3_aa: ASSFGTGPYNEQF
j_call: TRBJ1-4; clone_size: once; v_call: TRBV30; cdr3_aa: AWRTGVVEKLF
j_call: TRBJ1-2; clone_size: many; v_call: TRBV7-9; cdr3_aa: ASSLVQGRYT
j_call: TRBJ2-1; clone_size: NA; v_call: TRBV6-2/TRBV6-3; cdr3_aa: ASSGASGTGQF
j_call: TRBJ1-1; clone_size: many; v_call: TRBV18; cdr3_aa: ASSPEQGHTEAF
j_call: TRBJ2-5; clone_size: many; v_call: TRBV2; cdr3_aa: ASKASGGYQETQY